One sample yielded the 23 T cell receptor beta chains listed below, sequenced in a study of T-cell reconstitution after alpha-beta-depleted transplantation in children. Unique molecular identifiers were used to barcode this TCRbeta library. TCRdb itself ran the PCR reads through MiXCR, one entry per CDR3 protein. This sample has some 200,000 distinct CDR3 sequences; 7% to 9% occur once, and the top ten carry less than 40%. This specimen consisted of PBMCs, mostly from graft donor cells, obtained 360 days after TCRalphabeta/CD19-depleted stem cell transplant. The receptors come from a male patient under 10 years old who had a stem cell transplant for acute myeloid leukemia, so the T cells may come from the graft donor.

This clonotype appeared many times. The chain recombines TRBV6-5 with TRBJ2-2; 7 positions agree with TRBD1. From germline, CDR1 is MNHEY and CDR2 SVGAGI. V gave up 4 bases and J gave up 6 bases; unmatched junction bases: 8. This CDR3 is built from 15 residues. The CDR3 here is CASSWNRQGSGELFF. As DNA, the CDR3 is TGTGCCAGCAGTTGGAACAGACAGGGTTCCGGGGAGCTGTTTTTT.

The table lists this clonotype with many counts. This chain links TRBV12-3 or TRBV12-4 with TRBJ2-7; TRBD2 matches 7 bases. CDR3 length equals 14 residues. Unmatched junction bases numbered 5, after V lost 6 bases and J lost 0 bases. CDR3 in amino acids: CASRPAGSSYEQYF. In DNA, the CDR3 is TGTGCCAGCAGACCAGCGGGGAGCTCCTACGAGCAGTACTTC.

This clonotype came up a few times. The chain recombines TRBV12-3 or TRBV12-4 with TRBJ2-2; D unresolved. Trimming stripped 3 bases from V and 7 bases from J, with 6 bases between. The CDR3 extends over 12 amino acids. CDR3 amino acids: CASSFIGGELFF. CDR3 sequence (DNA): TGTGCCAGCAGTTTCATTGGCGGGGAGCTGTTTTTT.

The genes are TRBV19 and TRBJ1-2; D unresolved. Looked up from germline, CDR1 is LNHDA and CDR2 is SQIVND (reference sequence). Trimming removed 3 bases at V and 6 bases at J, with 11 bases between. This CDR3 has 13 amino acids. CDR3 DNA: TGTGCCAGTAGTATCGGTTTTGCGGATGGCTACACCTTC. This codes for CASSIGFADGYTF.

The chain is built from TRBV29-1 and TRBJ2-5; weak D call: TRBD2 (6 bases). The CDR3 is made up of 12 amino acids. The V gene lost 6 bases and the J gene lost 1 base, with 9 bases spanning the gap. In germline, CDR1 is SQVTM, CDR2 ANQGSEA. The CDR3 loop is CSVGGVQETQYF. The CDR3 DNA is TGCAGCGTCGGCGGGGTCCAAGAGACCCAGTACTTC.

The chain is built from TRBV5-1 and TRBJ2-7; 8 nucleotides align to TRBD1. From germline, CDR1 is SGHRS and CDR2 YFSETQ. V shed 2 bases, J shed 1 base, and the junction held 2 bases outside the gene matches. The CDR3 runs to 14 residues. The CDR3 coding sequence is TGCGCCAGCAGCTTCGGGACAGGATCCTACGAGCAGTACGTC. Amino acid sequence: CASSFGTGSYEQYV.

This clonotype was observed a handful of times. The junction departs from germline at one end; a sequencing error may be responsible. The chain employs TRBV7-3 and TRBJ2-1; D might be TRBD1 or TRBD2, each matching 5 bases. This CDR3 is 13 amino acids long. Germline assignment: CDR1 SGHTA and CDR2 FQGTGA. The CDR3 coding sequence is TGTGCTAGCAGCTTAACGGGGCACAATGAGCAGTTCTTC. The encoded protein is CASSLTGHNEQFF.

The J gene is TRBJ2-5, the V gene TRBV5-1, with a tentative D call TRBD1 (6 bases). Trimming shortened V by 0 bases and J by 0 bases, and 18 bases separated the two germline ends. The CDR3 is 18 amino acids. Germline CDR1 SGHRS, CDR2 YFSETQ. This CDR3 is CASSLEAGAMRYQETQYF. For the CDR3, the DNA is TGCGCCAGCAGCTTGGAGGCAGGGGCTATGAGGTACCAAGAGACCCAGTACTTC.

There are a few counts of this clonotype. The CDR3 loop is CASSLPAGGPSSYNEQFF. The CDR3, as DNA: TGTGCCAGCAGTTTACCAGCGGGAGGCCCCAGCTCCTACAATGAGCAGTTCTTC. The rearrangement links TRBV12-3 or TRBV12-4 to TRBJ2-1, with 9 positions matching TRBD2. J gave up 0 bases and V 2 bases, and 8 bases lay outside the gene matches. The CDR3 covers 18 residues.

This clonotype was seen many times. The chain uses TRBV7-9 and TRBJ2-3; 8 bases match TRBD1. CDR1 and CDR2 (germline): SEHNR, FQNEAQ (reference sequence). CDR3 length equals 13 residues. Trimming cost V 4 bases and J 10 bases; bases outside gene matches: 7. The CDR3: CASSSDRGFSQYF. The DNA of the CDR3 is TGTGCCAGCAGCTCCGACAGGGGTTTTTCGCAGTATTTT.

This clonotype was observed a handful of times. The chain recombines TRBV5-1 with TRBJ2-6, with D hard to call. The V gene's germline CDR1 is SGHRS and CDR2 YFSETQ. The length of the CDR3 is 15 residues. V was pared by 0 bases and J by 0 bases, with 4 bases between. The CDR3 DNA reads TGCGCCAGCAGCTTGGGGTTCTCTGGGGCCAACGTCCTGACTTTC. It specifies CASSLGFSGANVLTF. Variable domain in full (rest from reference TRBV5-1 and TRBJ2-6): KAGVTQTPRYLIKTRGQQVTLSCSPISGHRSVSWYQQTPGQGLQFLFEYFSETQRNKGNFPGRFSGRQFSNSRSEMNVSTLELGDSALYLCASSLGFSGANVLTFGAGSRLTVL.

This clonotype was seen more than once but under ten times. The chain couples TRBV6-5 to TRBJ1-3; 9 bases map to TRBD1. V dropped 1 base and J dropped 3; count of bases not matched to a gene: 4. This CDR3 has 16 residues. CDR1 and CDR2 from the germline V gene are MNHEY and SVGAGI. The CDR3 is CASSYWGQGSGNTIYF. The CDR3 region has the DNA TGTGCCAGCAGTTACTGGGGACAGGGAAGTGGAAACACCATATATTTT.

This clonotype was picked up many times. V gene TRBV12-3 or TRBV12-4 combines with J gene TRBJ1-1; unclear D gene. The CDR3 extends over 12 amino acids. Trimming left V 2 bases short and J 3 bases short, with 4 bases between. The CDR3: CASSLRYTEAFF. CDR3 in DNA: TGTGCCAGCAGTTTAAGATACACTGAAGCTTTCTTT.

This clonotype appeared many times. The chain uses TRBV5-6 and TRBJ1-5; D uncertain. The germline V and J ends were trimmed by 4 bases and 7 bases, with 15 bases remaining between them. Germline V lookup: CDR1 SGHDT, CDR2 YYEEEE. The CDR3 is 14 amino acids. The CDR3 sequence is CASSVDGEYQPQHF. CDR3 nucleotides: TGTGCCAGCAGCGTCGATGGGGAATACCAGCCCCAGCATTTT.

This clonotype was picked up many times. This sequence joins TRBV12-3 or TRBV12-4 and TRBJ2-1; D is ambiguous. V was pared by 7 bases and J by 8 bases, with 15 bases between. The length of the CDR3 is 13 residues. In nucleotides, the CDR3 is TGTGCCAGCAACACCCCGACAAGGTATGAGCAGTTCTTC. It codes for CASNTPTRYEQFF.

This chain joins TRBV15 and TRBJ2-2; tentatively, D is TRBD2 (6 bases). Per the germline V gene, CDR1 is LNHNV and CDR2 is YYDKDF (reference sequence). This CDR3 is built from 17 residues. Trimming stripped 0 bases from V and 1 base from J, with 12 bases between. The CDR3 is CATSRDRTGLNTGELFF. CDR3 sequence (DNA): TGTGCCACCAGCAGAGATCGTACGGGACTGAACACCGGGGAGCTGTTTTTT. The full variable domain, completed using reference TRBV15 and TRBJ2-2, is DAMVIQNPRYQVTQFGKPVTLSCSQTLNHNVMYWYQQKSSQAPKLLFHYYDKDFNNEADTPDNFQSRRPNTSFCFLDIRSPGLGDTAMYLCATSRDRTGLNTGELFFGEGSRLTVL.

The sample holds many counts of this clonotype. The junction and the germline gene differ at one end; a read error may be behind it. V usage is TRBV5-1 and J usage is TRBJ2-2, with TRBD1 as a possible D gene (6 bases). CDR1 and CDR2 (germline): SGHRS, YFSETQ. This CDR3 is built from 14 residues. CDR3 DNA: TGCGCCAGCAGCACTACAGGGAACGCCGGGGAGCTGTTTTTT. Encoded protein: CASSTTGNAGELFF.

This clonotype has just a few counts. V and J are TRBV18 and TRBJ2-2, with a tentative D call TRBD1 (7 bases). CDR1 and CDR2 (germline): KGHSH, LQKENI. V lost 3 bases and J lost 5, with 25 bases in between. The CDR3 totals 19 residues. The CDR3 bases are TGTGCCAGCTCACCTCGTGTTATCGCCTCGCAGGGGGGAACCGGGGAGCTGTTTTTT. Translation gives CASSPRVIASQGGTGELFF.

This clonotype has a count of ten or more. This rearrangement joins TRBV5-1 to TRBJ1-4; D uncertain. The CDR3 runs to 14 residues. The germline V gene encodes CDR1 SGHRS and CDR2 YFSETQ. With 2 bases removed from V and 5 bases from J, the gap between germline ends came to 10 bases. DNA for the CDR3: TGCGCCAGCAGCTTCCAGGATAGGAATGAAAAACTGTTTTTT. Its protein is CASSFQDRNEKLFF. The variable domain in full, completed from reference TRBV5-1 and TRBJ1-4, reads KAGVTQTPRYLIKTRGQQVTLSCSPISGHRSVSWYQQTPGQGLQFLFEYFSETQRNKGNFPGRFSGRQFSNSRSEMNVSTLELGDSALYLCASSFQDRNEKLFFGSGTQLSVL.

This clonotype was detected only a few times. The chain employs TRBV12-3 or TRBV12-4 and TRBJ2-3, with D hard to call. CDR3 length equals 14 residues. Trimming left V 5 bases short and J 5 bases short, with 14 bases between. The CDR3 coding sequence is TGTGCCAGCAGTCGACCCGGGCTAAGAGATACGCAGTATTTT. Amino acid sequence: CASSRPGLRDTQYF.

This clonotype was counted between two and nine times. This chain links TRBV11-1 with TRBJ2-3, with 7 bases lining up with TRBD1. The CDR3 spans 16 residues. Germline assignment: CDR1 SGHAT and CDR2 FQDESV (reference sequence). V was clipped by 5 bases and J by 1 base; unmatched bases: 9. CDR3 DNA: TGTGCCAGCAGCCGCGACAGGGAAGAGGGCACAGATACGCAGTATTTT. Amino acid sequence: CASSRDREEGTDTQYF.

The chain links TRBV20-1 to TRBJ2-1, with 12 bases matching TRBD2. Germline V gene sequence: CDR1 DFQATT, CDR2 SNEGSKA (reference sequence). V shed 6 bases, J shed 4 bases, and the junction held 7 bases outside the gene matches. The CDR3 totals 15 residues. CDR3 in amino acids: CSATALAGGYNEQFF. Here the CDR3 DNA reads TGCAGTGCCACGGCTCTAGCGGGGGGGTACAATGAGCAGTTCTTC.

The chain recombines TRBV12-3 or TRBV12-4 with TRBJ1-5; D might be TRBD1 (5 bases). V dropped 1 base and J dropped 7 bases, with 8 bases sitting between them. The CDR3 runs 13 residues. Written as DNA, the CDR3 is TGTGCCAGCAGTTTAGAGGGGTGCCAGCCCCAGCATTTT. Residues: CASSLEGCQPQHF.